This note documents a single T cell receptor (beta chain) sequence. As yet, its antigen is unknown. This record belongs to a study of blood T cells in healthy people across ages. Study-wide findings and caveats: It was the long-lived donors that had more naive CD4+ cells and higher diversity than aged donors.

Using a J-beta primer mix together with a sample-barcoded 5' primer, a second PCR was run for roughly 7 to 11 cycles. Each cDNA molecule carried a tag from a template-switch adaptor that contained 12 random nucleotides. Sequencing yielded, for each sample, at least 2.5 million paired-end reads carrying CDR3. Via MiXCR, TCRdb re-called the 5' RACE reads, giving one row per CDR3 protein. The data contain 1.5 million to 2 million distinct CDR3 sequences, approximately 32% of them singletons. The study recruited healthy Caucasian donors from Russia who were aged about 6 to 95. The CDR3 totals 18 residues. The V gene's germline CDR1 is SGHNT and CDR2 YYREEE (reference sequence). With V trimmed by 4 bases and J by 1 base, 8 bases remained unmatched.

The chain carries TRBV5-4 and TRBJ2-5; 15 bases line up with TRBD2. The sequence came from a woman between 25 and 40 years old in good health. Specimen: blood. This CDR3 reads CASSRGLAGGLGQETQYF. The CDR3 DNA reads as TGTGCCAGCAGCCGCGGACTAGCGGGGGGGCTGGGCCAAGAGACCCAGTACTTC.